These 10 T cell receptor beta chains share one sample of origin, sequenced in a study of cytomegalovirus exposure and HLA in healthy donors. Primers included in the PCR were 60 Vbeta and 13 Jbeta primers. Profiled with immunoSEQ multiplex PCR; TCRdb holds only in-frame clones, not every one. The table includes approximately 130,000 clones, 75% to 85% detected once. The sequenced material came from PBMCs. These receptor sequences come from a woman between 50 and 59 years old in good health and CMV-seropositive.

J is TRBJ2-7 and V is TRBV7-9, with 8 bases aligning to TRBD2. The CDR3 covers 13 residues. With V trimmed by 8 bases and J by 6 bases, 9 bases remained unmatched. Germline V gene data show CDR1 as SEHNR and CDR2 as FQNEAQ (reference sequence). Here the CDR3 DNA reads TGTGCCAGCGCAAAAACTAGCGGAGGCGAGCAGTACTTC. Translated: CASAKTSGGEQYF.

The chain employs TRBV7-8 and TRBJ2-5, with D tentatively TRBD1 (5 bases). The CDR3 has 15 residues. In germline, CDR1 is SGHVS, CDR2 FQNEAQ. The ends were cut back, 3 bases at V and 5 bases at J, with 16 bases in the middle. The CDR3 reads CASSFRPGAGETQYF. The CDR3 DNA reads TGTGCCAGCAGCTTTAGGCCGGGTGCAGGGGAGACCCAGTACTTC.

CDR3 sequence reads: CASSSDTFLNTGELFF. CDR3 sequence (DNA): TGTGCCAGCAGCTCCGACACTTTTCTAAACACCGGGGAGCTGTTTTTT. The chain is built from TRBV7-6 and TRBJ2-2; D not resolved. Between the trimmed V and J ends, which lost 4 bases and 2 bases, there was a span of 14 bases. CDR1 is SGHVS, CDR2 FNYEAQ, per germline. The CDR3 is made up of 16 amino acids. The whole variable domain, remainder taken from reference TRBV7-6 and TRBJ2-2, is GAGVSQSPRYKVTKRGQDVALRCDPISGHVSLYWYRQALGQGPEFLTYFNYEAQQDKSGLPNDRFSAERPEGSISTLTIQRTEQRDSAMYRCASSSDTFLNTGELFFGEGSRLTVL.

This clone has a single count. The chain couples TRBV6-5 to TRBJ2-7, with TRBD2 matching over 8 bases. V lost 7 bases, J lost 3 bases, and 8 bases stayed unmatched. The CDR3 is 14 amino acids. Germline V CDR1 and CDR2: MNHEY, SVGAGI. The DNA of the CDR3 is TGTGCCAGCAATATAGCGGGACAACTCTACGAGCAGTACTTC. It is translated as CASNIAGQLYEQYF.

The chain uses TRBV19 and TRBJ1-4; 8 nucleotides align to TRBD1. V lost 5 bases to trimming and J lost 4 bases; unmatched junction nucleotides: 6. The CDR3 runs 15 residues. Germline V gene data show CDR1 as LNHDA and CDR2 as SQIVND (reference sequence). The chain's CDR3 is CASSGQGGGNEKLFF. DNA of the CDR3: TGTGCCAGTAGTGGACAGGGAGGTGGTAATGAAAAACTGTTTTTT.

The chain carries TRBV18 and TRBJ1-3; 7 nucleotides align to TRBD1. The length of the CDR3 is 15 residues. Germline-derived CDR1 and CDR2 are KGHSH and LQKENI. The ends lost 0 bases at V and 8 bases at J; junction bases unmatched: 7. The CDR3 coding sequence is TGTGCCAGCTCACCACCGAGCGCAGGGGGAGACACCATATATTTT. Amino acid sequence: CASSPPSAGGDTIYF.

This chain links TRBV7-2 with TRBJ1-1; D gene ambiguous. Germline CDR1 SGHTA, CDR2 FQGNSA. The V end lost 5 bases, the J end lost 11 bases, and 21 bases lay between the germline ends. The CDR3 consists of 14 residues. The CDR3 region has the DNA TGTGCCAGCAGCACCCGGACGGGGAACCTAGGGGCTTTCTTT. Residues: CASSTRTGNLGAFF.

The CDR3 DNA reads as TGTGCCTGGAGTGTGGGGCTGCAGGGGGCCGGTGAGACCCAGTACTTC. This gives the protein CAWSVGLQGAGETQYF. J is TRBJ2-5 and V is TRBV30; 8 bases are shared with TRBD1. The CDR3 contains 16 residues. V shed 0 bases, J shed 5 bases, and the junction held 11 bases outside the gene matches. Germline loops: CDR1 GTSNPN, CDR2 SVGIG (reference sequence).

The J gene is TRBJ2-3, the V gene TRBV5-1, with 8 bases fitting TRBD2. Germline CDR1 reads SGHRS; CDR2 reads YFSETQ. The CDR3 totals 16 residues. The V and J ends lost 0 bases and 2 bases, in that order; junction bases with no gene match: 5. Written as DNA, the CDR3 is TGCGCCAGCAGCTTGGTTGGCGGGGGGTCCACAGATACGCAGTATTTT. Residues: CASSLVGGGSTDTQYF.

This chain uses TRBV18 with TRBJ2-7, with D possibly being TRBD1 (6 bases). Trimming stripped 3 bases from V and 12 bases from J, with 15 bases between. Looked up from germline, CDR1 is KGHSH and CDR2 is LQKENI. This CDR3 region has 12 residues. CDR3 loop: CASSPAQGTGYF. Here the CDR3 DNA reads TGTGCCAGCTCACCCGCCCAGGGGACGGGGTACTTC. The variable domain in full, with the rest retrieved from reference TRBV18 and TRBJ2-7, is NAGVMQNPRHLVRRRGQEARLRCSPMKGHSHVYWYRQLPEEGLKFMVYLQKENIIDESGMPKERFSAEFPKEGPSILRIQQVVRGDSAAYFCASSPAQGTGYFGPGTRLTVT.